A selection of T cell receptor beta chains follows, all from one sample in a study of shared clonotypes between healthy human individuals. Method: immunoSEQ multiplex PCR; TCRdb's copy keeps in-frame clones and lacks some. The table has hundreds of thousands of clones, just over 75% seen once. The specimen was PBMCs. Receptor source: a woman aged 40 to 50 in good health. Some clones in this sample may be carry-over from other donors' samples. The CDR3 runs from the conserved cysteine through the conserved F or W. Fields, in order: clone size, J gene, CDR3 length, D gene, V gene, CDR3 protein, CDR3 DNA. D genes are given only for firm matches. Size is stated for part of the rows, as once, few or many counts, or as a class when the clone is expanded.

size: .
J: TRBJ1-1
length: 14
D: .
V: TRBV29-1
CDR3: CSVERGGGNTEAFF
DNA: TGCAGCGTTGAACGGGGGGGCGGGAACACTGAAGCTTTCTTT

size: .
J: TRBJ2-2
length: 16
D: TRBD1
V: TRBV18
CDR3: CASSPRDRGGAGELFF
DNA: TGTGCCAGCTCACCCCGGGACAGGGGGGGCGCCGGGGAGCTGTTTTTT

size: .
J: TRBJ2-7
length: 15
D: TRBD1
V: TRBV5-1
CDR3: CASSQGTGVIDEQYF
DNA: TGCGCCAGCAGCCAGGGGACAGGGGTTATCGACGAGCAGTACTTC

size: few
J: TRBJ1-1
length: 15
D: TRBD1
V: TRBV30
CDR3: CAWSRGRTGNTEAFF
DNA: TGTGCCTGGAGTCGGGGTAGGACAGGGAACACTGAAGCTTTCTTT

size: .
J: TRBJ2-5
length: 11
D: .
V: TRBV20-1
CDR3: CSAGPAETQYF
DNA: TGCAGTGCGGGCCCGGCGGAGACCCAGTACTTC

size: .
J: TRBJ2-7
length: 16
D: TRBD1
V: TRBV28
CDR3: CASSLWSGQGLYEQYF
DNA: TGTGCCAGCAGTTTATGGTCTGGACAGGGCCTCTACGAGCAGTACTTC

size: many
J: TRBJ2-2
length: 11
D: .
V: TRBV30
CDR3: CAWSVGGELFF
DNA: TGTGCCTGGAGTGTAGGCGGGGAGCTGTTTTTT

size: .
J: TRBJ2-7
length: 16
D: .
V: TRBV10-1
CDR3: CASSEGLERSGYEQYF
DNA: TGCGCCAGCAGTGAGGGGTTGGAGCGGTCGGGCTACGAGCAGTACTTC

size: .
J: TRBJ2-1
length: 15
D: TRBD2
V: TRBV5-1
CDR3: CASSLMASGNNEQFF
DNA: TGCGCCAGCAGCTTGATGGCTAGCGGGAACAATGAGCAGTTCTTC

size: .
J: TRBJ2-2
length: 12
D: .
V: TRBV7-3
CDR3: CASSITGGELFF
DNA: TGTGCCAGCAGCATCACTGGTGGGGAGCTGTTTTTT

size: .
J: TRBJ1-5
length: 14
D: TRBD1
V: TRBV28
CDR3: CASSSGTGYQPQHF
DNA: TGTGCCAGCAGCTCCGGGACAGGCTATCAGCCCCAGCATTTT

size: once
J: TRBJ2-7
length: 14
D: TRBD2
V: TRBV27
CDR3: CASSLVSGQTEQYF
DNA: TGTGCCAGCAGTTTAGTTAGCGGGCAAACCGAGCAGTACTTC

size: .
J: TRBJ2-7
length: 14
D: TRBD1
V: TRBV5-1
CDR3: CASNPQGTTSGQYF
DNA: TGCGCCAGCAACCCACAGGGGACCACCTCGGGGCAGTACTTC

size: .
J: TRBJ2-5
length: 14
D: .
V: TRBV11-3
CDR3: CASSLRPQEETQYF
DNA: TGTGCCAGCAGCTTACGTCCACAGGAAGAGACCCAGTACTTC

size: few
J: TRBJ2-7
length: 15
D: TRBD2
V: TRBV5-4
CDR3: CASSGGVARSHEQYF
DNA: TGTGCCAGCAGCGGGGGGGTAGCCCGGTCCCACGAGCAGTACTTC

size: .
J: TRBJ1-2
length: 11
D: .
V: TRBV16
CDR3: CASSYYNGYTF
DNA: TGTGCCAGCAGCTACTACAATGGCTACACCTTC

size: .
J: TRBJ2-3
length: 17
D: .
V: TRBV21-1
CDR3: CASSKNEFGYRTDTQYF
DNA: TGTGCCAGCAGCAAAAACGAGTTTGGGTACCGCACAGATACGCAGTATTTT

size: .
J: TRBJ2-2
length: 15
D: TRBD1
V: TRBV11-2
CDR3: CASGMDRLNTGELFF
DNA: TGTGCCAGCGGAATGGACAGGCTTAACACCGGGGAGCTGTTTTTT